A selection of T cell receptor beta chains follows, all from one sample in a study of regulatory T cells in long-lasting Graves disease. MiXCR was run by TCRdb on the multiplex PCR reads, yielding one entry per CDR3 protein. The profile shows fewer than 550,000 distinct CDR3 sequences, 20% to 25% of them singletons. The source material was peripheral blood mononuclear cells (PBMCs), sampled when the disease was refractory, from a patient treated with antithyroid drugs. Receptor source: a female donor with Graves disease. CDR3s include the opening cysteine and the closing phenylalanine or tryptophan. The D gene is left open where the match is weak. Size is stated for part of the rows, as once, few or many counts, or as a class when the clone is expanded.

clone_size	v_call	d_call	j_call	cdr3_aa	cdr3_nt
many	TRBV7-2	NA	TRBJ2-5	CASSPRGGFVETQYF	TGTGCCAGCAGCCCCCGGGGTGGGTTTGTTGAGACCCAGTACTTC
NA	TRBV7-3	NA	TRBJ2-7	CASSSRLPPKVHEQYF	TGTGCCAGCAGCTCCCGGCTCCCTCCGAAGGTCCACGAGCAGTACTTC
many	TRBV28	NA	TRBJ1-2	CASSLEGGGQAGYTF	TGTGCCAGCAGCCTCGAGGGGGGGGGTCAAGCTGGCTACACCTTC
NA	TRBV7-2	TRBD2	TRBJ2-7	CASSLEYGTSGFSYEQYF	TGTGCCAGCAGCTTAGAATATGGGACTAGCGGGTTCTCCTACGAGCAGTACTTC
many	TRBV28	NA	TRBJ1-6	CASSLGQGLSPLHF	TGTGCCAGCAGTTTGGGGCAGGGACTTTCACCCCTCCACTTT
few	TRBV29-1	NA	TRBJ2-3	CSVERGTPGDTQYF	TGCAGCGTAGAAAGGGGAACCCCTGGGGATACGCAGTATTTT
NA	TRBV4-1	NA	TRBJ2-5	CASRGDGTQYF	TGCGCCAGTCGAGGGGATGGGACCCAGTACTTC
NA	TRBV12-3/TRBV12-4	TRBD2	TRBJ2-1	CASRQIAGGYNEQFF	TGTGCCAGCAGACAGATAGCGGGGGGCTACAATGAGCAGTTCTTC
NA	TRBV7-9	NA	TRBJ1-6	CASSKDLDSPYNSPLHF	TGTGCCAGCAGTAAAGACCTTGATAGCCCCTATAATTCACCCCTCCACTTT
many	TRBV7-9	NA	TRBJ1-4	CASSLSGFRGEKLFF	TGTGCCAGCAGCTTATCCGGCTTCCGAGGGGAAAAACTGTTTTTT
many	TRBV12-3/TRBV12-4	NA	TRBJ2-6	CASTSGIGSGANVLTF	TGTGCCAGCACTTCAGGGATAGGCTCTGGGGCCAACGTCCTGACTTTC
NA	TRBV4-1	NA	TRBJ2-7	CASSQGLEGVPYEQYF	TGCGCCAGCAGCCAAGGCCTAGAGGGGGTACCCTACGAGCAGTACTTC
NA	TRBV11-2	NA	TRBJ1-2	CASSLGGSANYGYTF	TGTGCCAGCAGCTTAGGGGGGAGTGCTAACTATGGCTACACCTTC
few	TRBV6-2/TRBV6-3	TRBD2	TRBJ2-1	CASSYSLAGMGWNEQFF	TGTGCCAGCAGTTACAGCCTAGCGGGCATGGGGTGGAATGAGCAGTTCTTC
many	TRBV13	NA	TRBJ2-7	CASSFRGSDYEQYF	TGTGCCAGCAGCTTCAGGGGTTCGGACTACGAGCAGTACTTC
NA	TRBV5-1	NA	TRBJ1-2	CASSLVAVAGYTF	TGCGCCAGCAGCTTGGTGGCTGTAGCTGGCTACACCTTC
few	TRBV12-3/TRBV12-4	NA	TRBJ2-3	CASYPGHSTDTQYF	TGTGCCAGCTACCCGGGACATAGCACAGATACGCAGTATTTT
once	TRBV28	TRBD2	TRBJ2-3	CASSSPGLAGRYTDTQYF	TGTGCCAGCAGTTCTCCGGGACTAGCGGGGCGGTACACAGATACGCAGTATTTT
few	TRBV6-1	TRBD2	TRBJ2-5	CASSQLAGRLQETQYF	TGTGCCAGCAGCCAGCTAGCGGGGAGACTCCAAGAGACCCAGTACTTC
NA	TRBV9	NA	TRBJ2-7	CASSPRGEDLYEQYF	TGTGCCAGCAGCCCAAGGGGGGAAGATCTTTACGAGCAGTACTTC
NA	TRBV5-1	TRBD2	TRBJ2-7	CASSLSSGGPPEQYF	TGCGCCAGCAGCTTATCTAGCGGGGGTCCCCCCGAGCAGTACTTC
NA	TRBV30	NA	TRBJ2-1	CAWSHSGSYNEQFF	TGTGCCTGGAGCCACAGCGGGTCATACAATGAGCAGTTCTTC
NA	TRBV7-2	NA	TRBJ1-5	CASSSRSQGRYSNQPQHF	TGTGCCAGCAGCTCCCGAAGTCAGGGGAGGTATAGCAATCAGCCCCAGCATTTT
NA	TRBV29-1	TRBD1	TRBJ1-5	CSTRDSSNQPQHF	TGCAGCACTAGGGACAGTAGCAATCAGCCCCAGCATTTT
many	TRBV6-1	NA	TRBJ2-5	CASTSDSQETQYF	TGTGCCAGCACTTCCGACAGCCAAGAGACCCAGTACTTC
few	TRBV20-1	NA	TRBJ2-7	CSARDPSKGDEQYF	TGCAGTGCTAGAGATCCCTCAAAAGGGGACGAGCAGTACTTC
many	TRBV2	TRBD1	TRBJ2-7	CASNLYGTVEQYF	TGTGCCAGCAACCTGTACGGGACAGTCGAGCAGTACTTC
NA	TRBV27	NA	TRBJ1-5	CASSPKGNNQPQHF	TGTGCCAGCAGTCCGAAGGGTAACAATCAGCCCCAGCATTTT